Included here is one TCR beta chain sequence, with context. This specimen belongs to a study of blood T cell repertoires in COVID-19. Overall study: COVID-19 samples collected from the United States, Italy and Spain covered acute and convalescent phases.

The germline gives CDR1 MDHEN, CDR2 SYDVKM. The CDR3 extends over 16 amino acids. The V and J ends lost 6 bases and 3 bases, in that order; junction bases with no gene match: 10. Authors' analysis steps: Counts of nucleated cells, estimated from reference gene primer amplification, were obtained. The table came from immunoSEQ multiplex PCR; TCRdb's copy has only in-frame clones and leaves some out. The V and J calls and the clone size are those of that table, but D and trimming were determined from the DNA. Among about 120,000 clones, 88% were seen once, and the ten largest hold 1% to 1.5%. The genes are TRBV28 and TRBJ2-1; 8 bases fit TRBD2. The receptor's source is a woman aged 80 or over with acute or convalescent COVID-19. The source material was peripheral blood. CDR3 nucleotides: TGTGCCAGCAGCTCGGCGGGGGGCCCTCTCTACAATGAGCAGTTCTTC. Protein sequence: CASSSAGGPLYNEQFF.